This entry is about one T cell receptor (beta chain). What it binds is not known. One end of the junction is discordant with germline, which a read error may explain. The data stem from a study of CD8 T cells in ankylosing spondylitis. The study's findings and limits: The clones that were linked to disease were reported to be significantly enriched in matched synovial fluid samples from ankylosing spondylitis patients. Disease-linked clones displayed a CD8+ phenotype and appeared relatively rarely in peripheral blood.

CDR1 is MNHEY, CDR2 SVGAGI, per germline. This CDR3 is built from 13 residues. The authors made TCR beta libraries by quantitative 5'-RACE with molecular barcodes. TCRdb independently ran MiXCR on the 5' RACE reads; one entry per CDR3 protein. The table has 200,000 to 300,000 distinct CDR3 sequences, roughly a tenth seen once. The sample taken for sequencing was blood, either unsorted or a sorted T cell fraction (not recorded which). The receptor was isolated from a male donor with ankylosing spondylitis or in good health (not recorded which). The chain joins TRBV6-5 to TRBJ2-7; a possible D gene is TRBD2 (5 bases). The CDR3 sequence: CVSSSGNSYEQYF. In DNA, the CDR3 is TGTGTCAGCAGTTCGGGGAACTCCTACGAGCAGTACTTC.